One and the same sample provided the 15 T cell receptor beta chains below, sequenced in a study of cytomegalovirus exposure and HLA in healthy donors (dated by TCRdb to about 2017). The method behind the library was the immunoSEQ multiplex PCR assay. For the multiplex PCR, a mixture combining 60 forward primers for TCR Vbeta segments and 13 reverse primers for TCR Jbeta segments was used. Not all clones reach the TCRdb copy of this immuneACCESS table, which keeps in-frame sequences only. Checked studies attribute under half of the gap to unresolved V genes and leave the rest unexplained. Within this sample are some 200,000 clones, with 70% to 80% of them counted one time only. The ten largest clones represent 2.5% to 3.5% of the sample. Sequencing input: PBMCs. Receptor source: a woman aged 55-70 years in good health and CMV-seropositive.

V is TRBV18 and J is TRBJ1-1; D not certain. The CDR3 contains 14 residues. Trimming shortened V by 1 base and J by 4 bases, and 10 bases separated the two germline ends. Looked up from germline, CDR1 is KGHSH and CDR2 is LQKENI. CDR3 residues: CASSPREGATEAFF. DNA of the CDR3: TGTGCCAGCTCACCACGGGAGGGAGCCACTGAAGCTTTCTTT.

The chain has TRBV10-3 and TRBJ2-7; 11 positions agree with TRBD1. The CDR3 length is 13 residues. Unmatched junction bases numbered 8, after V lost 10 bases and J lost 6 bases. Germline CDR1 and CDR2: ENHRY and SYGVKD. The chain's CDR3 is CATSDRGRAEQYF. CDR3 coding DNA: TGTGCCACATCGGACAGGGGGCGCGCCGAGCAGTACTTC.

J is TRBJ1-1 and V is TRBV5-1, with 10 bases that match TRBD1. V trimming: 1 base; J trimming: 0 bases; junction bases outside the gene matches: 6. The CDR3 covers 17 residues. Germline V gives CDR1 SGHRS, CDR2 YFSETQ. CDR3 nucleotides: TGCGCCAGCAGCTTGCAAGGGACAGGGGCCATGAACACTGAAGCTTTCTTT. It translates to CASSLQGTGAMNTEAFF.

The chain uses TRBV10-3 and TRBJ2-7; 7 bases agree with TRBD2. The V segment lost 3 bases and the J segment 4 bases; nucleotides outside the gene matches: 6. Per the germline V gene, CDR1 is ENHRY and CDR2 is SYGVKD. CDR3 size: 14 residues. The CDR3 DNA reads as TGTGCCATCAGTGAAAACCTAGCGGCATACGAGCAGTACTTC. Protein sequence: CAISENLAAYEQYF.

This sequence joins TRBV12-5 and TRBJ1-2, with a tentative D call TRBD1 (5 bases). V lost 3 bases to trimming and J lost 4 bases, with 12 bases between them. CDR1 LGHNT and CDR2 FRNRAP come from the germline V gene. CDR3 length: 14 residues. The CDR3 here is CASGLGGAGYGYTF. The CDR3, as DNA: TGTGCTAGTGGTTTAGGAGGGGCGGGCTATGGCTACACCTTC.

Turning to this clone: Different DNA sequences within this sample yield the same CDR3. The rearrangement links TRBV11-2 to TRBJ2-1, with no clear D. Trimming pared 6 bases from V and 4 bases from J, leaving 7 bases between. Germline CDR1 and CDR2: SGHAT and FQNNGV. CDR3 length equals 12 residues. DNA of the CDR3: TGTGCCAGCAGTCCCAATTACAATGAGCAGTTCTTC. This translates into CASSPNYNEQFF.

The rearrangement joins TRBV28 to TRBJ2-6, with D possibly TRBD2 on 5 matching bases. Trimming shortened V by 8 bases and J by 1 base, and 12 bases separated the two germline ends. The CDR3 loop spans 15 amino acids. Germline CDR1 reads MDHEN; CDR2 reads SYDVKM. CDR3 DNA sequence: TGTGCCAGCCGTACTAGGGTATCTGGGGCCAACGTCCTGACTTTC. It encodes CASRTRVSGANVLTF.

The count of this clone is one. This CDR3 reads CASSYTPASGSYEQYF. In DNA form, the CDR3 reads TGTGCCAGCAGTTACACGCCCGCAAGCGGATCCTACGAGCAGTACTTC. V is TRBV6-5 and J is TRBJ2-7; tentative D call: TRBD2 (5 bases). Germline values: CDR1 MNHEY, CDR2 SVGAGI. Between the trimmed V and J ends, which lost 2 bases and 1 base, there was a span of 15 bases. The CDR3 extends over 16 amino acids.

J is TRBJ1-3 and V is TRBV6-1, with 7 bases identical to TRBD1. The CDR3 spans 15 residues. Germline assignment: CDR1 MNHNS and CDR2 SASEGT. After removal of 4 bases from V and 8 bases from J, the junction contained 11 bases not matched to a gene. Written as DNA, the CDR3 is TGTGCCAGCAGTGCCCGGACAGGCCGAGGGGACACCATATATTTT. Encoded protein: CASSARTGRGDTIYF.

V usage is TRBV7-2 and J usage is TRBJ1-6; TRBD1 matches 11 bases. The V gene's germline CDR1 is SGHTA and CDR2 FQGNSA. This CDR3 contains 14 residues. Losses at the gene ends were 5 bases for V and 10 bases for J; bases not matched to a gene: 4. CDR3 in DNA: TGTGCCAGCAGCGCGGACAGGGGGCGGTCACCCCTCCACTTT. This gives the protein CASSADRGRSPLHF.

The chain has TRBV18 and TRBJ1-5; 8 bases are a match to TRBD1. The trim removed 3 bases at V and 1 base at J, leaving 5 bases unmatched. Germline CDR1 and CDR2: KGHSH and LQKENI. CDR3 length: 16 amino acids. The DNA for the CDR3 is TGTGCCAGCTCACCCTCAGGGGGCTCGAGCAATCAGCCCCAGCATTTT. Translating it yields CASSPSGGSSNQPQHF.

The chain employs TRBV4-3 and TRBJ1-4; TRBD1 matches 9 bases. Germline CDR1 LGHNA, CDR2 YSLEER. The J segment lost 4 bases and the V segment lost 4 bases, leaving 10 bases of the junction unmatched. This CDR3 has 17 residues. The CDR3 nucleotides read TGCGCCAGCAGCCGCCATTCCACAGGGGGCCTTAATGAAAAACTGTTTTTT. Translation: CASSRHSTGGLNEKLFF.

This rearrangement joins TRBV7-2 to TRBJ2-5; TRBD1 matches at 7 bases. The end of the DNA aligns better with TRBJ2-7, so the J call may be wrong. The CDR3 contains 13 residues. Germline V gene data show CDR1 as SGHTA and CDR2 as FQGNSA. The CDR3, as DNA: TGTGCCAGCAGCAAGGACAGGAACTACGAGCAGTACTTC. Encoded protein: CASSKDRNYEQYF.

The genes are TRBV6-5 and TRBJ1-1; no reliable D call. The CDR3 is 13 residues long. The V and J ends lost 6 bases and 1 base respectively, with 9 bases between them. The germline gives CDR1 MNHEY, CDR2 SVGAGI. The CDR3: CASRVNWNTEAFF. CDR3 coding DNA: TGTGCCAGCAGGGTGAACTGGAACACTGAAGCTTTCTTT.

The rearrangement uses TRBV30 and TRBJ1-6; TRBD1 is a possible D gene (6 bases). V was pared by 0 bases and J by 4 bases, with 7 bases between. Germline CDR1 is GTSNPN and CDR2 is SVGIG (reference sequence). The length of the CDR3 is 14 residues. Written as DNA, the CDR3 is TGTGCCTGGAGTGTACAGGGTTATAATTCACCCCTCCACTTT. It yields the protein CAWSVQGYNSPLHF.